The rows below give T cell receptor beta chains drawn from one sample of a study of regulatory T cells in long-lasting Graves disease. TCRdb reprocessed the multiplex PCR reads via MiXCR and lists one record per CDR3 protein. The data hold some 560,000 distinct CDR3 sequences, with about 16% observed a single time. These data are also associated with another study on T cells in Graves' hyperthyroidism and ophthalmopathy.

The specimen comprised peripheral blood mononuclear cells (PBMCs), sampled at new diagnosis, from a patient treated with antithyroid drugs. These receptors were taken from a woman aged 35 to 60 with Graves disease. Each CDR3 is given with its conserved first and last residue. Each record gives: clone size, J gene, D gene, V gene, CDR3 length, CDR3 DNA, CDR3 protein. The D gene is left open where the match is weak. Expanded clones get a size class; other rows say once, few or many, or leave the size out.

>NA|TRBJ2-5|NA|TRBV25-1|14
TGTGCCAGCAGTGAATTCAGGGTGGAGGAGACCCAGTACTTC
CASSEFRVEETQYF
>few|TRBJ2-1|NA|TRBV4-1|14
TGCGCCAGCAGCCAAGTAAGGGAGAACAATGAGCAGTTCTTC
CASSQVRENNEQFF
>NA|TRBJ2-5|NA|TRBV7-6|15
TGTGCCAGCAGCTTAGCGGCTAGTCATCAAGAGACCCAGTACTTC
CASSLAASHQETQYF
>few|TRBJ1-6|NA|TRBV25-1|13
TGTGCCAGCAGTGCCCTAAGTGATTCACCCCTCCACTTT
CASSALSDSPLHF
>NA|TRBJ1-1|NA|TRBV12-3/TRBV12-4|15
TGTGCCAGCGTTGCCTCGGGACGGATGAACACTGAAGCTTTCTTT
CASVASGRMNTEAFF
>many|TRBJ2-7|TRBD1|TRBV5-5|14
TGTGCCAGCAGGAGAGGACAGGGGGCCTACGAGCAGTACTTC
CASRRGQGAYEQYF
>few|TRBJ2-7|NA|TRBV27|17
TGTGCCAGCAGTTTATGGGGGGGGCGCATTTCTCACCACGAGCAGTACTTC
CASSLWGGRISHHEQYF
>NA|TRBJ1-1|NA|TRBV5-1|12
TGCGCCAGCGGGGGGTTGGACACTGAAGCTCTCTTC
CASGGLDTEALF
>few|TRBJ1-5|TRBD1|TRBV18|13
TGTGCCAGCTCATCGACAGGGTTGCAGCCCCAGCATTTT
CASSSTGLQPQHF
>many|TRBJ2-1|NA|TRBV11-2|13
TGTGCCAGCCAACGGATCGGGGTCAATGAGCAGTTCTTC
CASQRIGVNEQFF
>many|TRBJ2-2|NA|TRBV6-5|15
TGTGCCAGCAGTTACGCTTCCTTGGGGTCCGGGGAGCTGTTTTTT
CASSYASLGSGELFF
>NA|TRBJ1-1|NA|TRBV19|16
TGTGCCAGTACCCAGGAACAAGTGAGGTCGAGCACTGAAGCTTTCTTT
CASTQEQVRSSTEAFF
>few|TRBJ1-5|NA|TRBV7-9|16
TGTGCCAGCAGCTTAGGGGCTGGGGGCCTCGATCAGCCCCAGCATTTT
CASSLGAGGLDQPQHF
>NA|TRBJ2-1|TRBD1|TRBV4-2|14
TGTGCCAGCAGCCAAGATAGGGGGCACAATGAGCAGTTCTTC
CASSQDRGHNEQFF
>few|TRBJ2-7|NA|TRBV5-6|15
TGTGCCAGCAGCTTAACGAAAGCCCGCTCCTACGAGCAGTACTTC
CASSLTKARSYEQYF
>few|TRBJ1-1|NA|TRBV6-2/TRBV6-3|16
TGTGCCAGCAGTTACGGGGGGCTTCAGGAAAACACTGAAGCTTTCTTT
CASSYGGLQENTEAFF
>few|TRBJ2-7|NA|TRBV30|13
TGTGCCTCTCGGACAGAGAGATCCTACGAGCAGTACTTC
CASRTERSYEQYF
>NA|TRBJ1-5|TRBD1|TRBV5-5|14
TGTGCCAGCAGCCGACAGGGGGCGAGTCAGCCCCAGCATTTT
CASSRQGASQPQHF
>many|TRBJ2-5|NA|TRBV2|11
TGTGCCAGCAGAGCTAGCGAGACCCAGTACTTC
CASRASETQYF
>few|TRBJ1-2|TRBD1|TRBV19|14
TGTGCCAGTACCACCCACGACAGGGCTTATGGCTACACCTTC
CASTTHDRAYGYTF
>many|TRBJ2-7|NA|TRBV9|14
TGTGCCAGCAGCGTAGAAGTTAGCTCCTACGAGCAGTACTTC
CASSVEVSSYEQYF
>NA|TRBJ1-5|NA|TRBV7-2|15
TGTGCCGGCAGCTTGGTCAGGGAAAGCAATCAGCCCCAGCATTTT
CAGSLVRESNQPQHF
>many|TRBJ1-6|NA|TRBV3-1|15
TGTGCCAGCAGCCAAGTAGGACAGAGCGATTCACCCCTCCACTTT
CASSQVGQSDSPLHF
>few|TRBJ2-7|NA|TRBV20-1|13
TGCAGTGCACCAGGACAGTGGTCCTACGAGCAGTACTTC
CSAPGQWSYEQYF
>many|TRBJ1-3|NA|TRBV6-4|15
TGTGCCAGCAGTGACGAGTCGCTGAGTGGAAACACCATATATTTT
CASSDESLSGNTIYF
>NA|TRBJ1-2|NA|TRBV7-9|15
TGTGCCAGCAGCTACTCCCAAGCGGACAGCTATGGCTACACCTTC
CASSYSQADSYGYTF
>many|TRBJ1-1|TRBD1|TRBV10-3|14
TGTGCCATCAGCTGGACAGGGGTGACCACTGAAGCTTTCTTT
CAISWTGVTTEAFF
>few|TRBJ2-2|TRBD1|TRBV2|15
TGTGCCAGCAGTATGACAGGGGTCTACACCGGGGAGCTGTTTTTT
CASSMTGVYTGELFF
>many|TRBJ2-7|TRBD1|TRBV7-2|14
TGTGCCAGCAGCTCCCGGCAGGGGGCTCACGAGCAGTACTTC
CASSSRQGAHEQYF
>many|TRBJ2-5|TRBD2|TRBV6-1|14
TGTGCCAGCAACAGCGGGGGGGCCGTAGAGACCCAGTACTTC
CASNSGGAVETQYF
>NA|TRBJ2-7|NA|TRBV12-5|12
TGTGCTAGTGGTCCTTCCGCCTACGAGCAGTACTTC
CASGPSAYEQYF
>NA|TRBJ1-2|NA|TRBV25-1|11
TGTGCCAGCAGTGATGTAGGTGGCTACACCTTC
CASSDVGGYTF
>NA|TRBJ1-1|NA|TRBV4-1|17
TGCGCCAGCAGCCCCCATTCATTAGGGGGGATGAACACTGAAGCTTTCTTT
CASSPHSLGGMNTEAFF
>many|TRBJ1-1|NA|TRBV12-3/TRBV12-4|14
TGTGCCAGCAGCCTAAGGGAGGGGTACACTGAAGCTTTCTTT
CASSLREGYTEAFF
>NA|TRBJ2-7|TRBD1|TRBV7-9|15
TGTGCCAGCAGCATGCCTGGGACAGGGGGACACGAGCAGTACTTC
CASSMPGTGGHEQYF
>NA|TRBJ1-1|NA|TRBV14|15
TGTGCCAGCAGCCATCAGAACAAACTTAACACTGAAGCTTTCTTT
CASSHQNKLNTEAFF
>few|TRBJ2-7|NA|TRBV14|15
TGTGCCAGCAGCCAAGATTTCAGGGAAGCTTACGAGCAGTACTTC
CASSQDFREAYEQYF